This is a list of T cell receptor beta chains from one sample in a study of T cell responses to AZD1222 COVID-19 vaccine. Produced via immunoSEQ multiplex PCR; TCRdb's table is partial and in-frame only. The sample lists roughly 150,000 clones; approximately 92% were seen once. The sequences come from peripheral blood, collected 28 days after the second AZD1222 dose. These receptors originate from an adult who received the AZD1222 COVID-19 vaccine. Both conserved end residues are part of each CDR3. The D gene is left open where the match is weak. Expanded clones are given a class, and other clones once, few, many or no size at all.

d_gene,v_gene,j_gene,abundance,CDR3aa,CDR3nt
NA,TRBV12-5,TRBJ1-5,NA,CASALLYQPQHF,TGTGCTAGTGCCCTCCTATATCAGCCCCAGCATTTT
NA,TRBV7-9,TRBJ2-1,NA,CASSLPQSSYNEQFF,TGTGCCAGCAGCCTGCCACAGAGCTCCTACAATGAGCAGTTCTTC
NA,TRBV5-1,TRBJ1-1,NA,CASSPLGREYPEAFF,TGCGCCAGCAGCCCCCTCGGCAGGGAGTATCCTGAAGCTTTCTTT
TRBD2,TRBV4-2,TRBJ2-1,NA,CASSLSGLASEQFF,TGTGCCAGCAGCTTGTCGGGACTAGCTAGTGAGCAGTTCTTC
NA,TRBV11-3,TRBJ1-2,few,CASSSDSSGNGYTF,TGTGCCAGCAGCTCAGACAGCTCGGGGAATGGCTACACCTTC
NA,TRBV5-4,TRBJ2-1,NA,CASSLESSYNEQFF,TGTGCCAGCAGCTTGGAGAGCTCCTACAATGAGCAGTTCTTC
NA,TRBV3-1/TRBV3-2,TRBJ1-1,NA,CASSQEGGTDEAFF,TGTGCCAGCAGCCAAGAAGGAGGAACGGATGAAGCTTTCTTT
NA,TRBV7-8,TRBJ2-3,NA,CASSSTGSDTQYF,TGTGCCAGCAGCTCAACAGGGTCGGATACGCAGTATTTT
NA,TRBV7-2,TRBJ1-5,NA,CASSLDLGNQPQHF,TGTGCCAGCAGCTTAGATCTAGGCAATCAGCCCCAGCATTTT
NA,TRBV9,TRBJ2-3,NA,CASSPPGTSYADTQYF,TGTGCCAGCAGCCCTCCCGGGACTTCCTATGCAGATACGCAGTATTTT
NA,TRBV11-2,TRBJ2-1,NA,CASSPGTPGYNEQFF,TGTGCCAGCAGCCCCGGGACCCCTGGGTACAATGAGCAGTTCTTC
NA,TRBV9,TRBJ2-1,NA,CASSAPQGGYNEQFF,TGTGCCAGCAGCGCCCCGCAGGGGGGATACAATGAGCAGTTCTTC
NA,TRBV28,TRBJ2-5,NA,CASSIPRSVSKETQYF,TGTGCCAGCAGTATCCCTCGTAGTGTTAGCAAAGAGACCCAGTACTTC
TRBD1,TRBV11-2,TRBJ1-1,once,CASSADRGTEAFF,TGTGCCAGCAGCGCTGACAGGGGCACTGAAGCTTTCTTT
NA,TRBV5-5,TRBJ2-7,NA,CASSFGGPGDGPYEQYF,TGTGCCAGCAGCTTTGGGGGTCCAGGGGACGGACCCTACGAGCAGTACTTC
NA,TRBV24-1,TRBJ1-2,NA,CATSPTGSGLVGYTF,TGTGCCACCAGCCCGACAGGATCGGGGCTAGTTGGCTACACCTTC
NA,TRBV19,TRBJ2-2,NA,CASSIYLGSGELFF,TGTGCCAGTAGTATATATCTTGGTTCCGGGGAGCTGTTTTTT
NA,TRBV3-1/TRBV3-2,TRBJ2-4,NA,CASSQGLGRGNIQYF,TGTGCCAGCAGCCAAGGTCTGGGGCGGGGAAACATTCAGTACTTC
TRBD1,TRBV28,TRBJ1-6,NA,CASTDRGSLRAPLHF,TGTGCCAGCACGGACAGGGGGTCCCTTCGGGCACCCCTCCACTTT
NA,TRBV6-5,TRBJ2-5,NA,CASNEGGGTKETQYF,TGTGCCAGCAACGAAGGGGGGGGTACTAAAGAGACCCAGTACTTC
NA,TRBV19,TRBJ1-2,NA,CASHPGQDDGYTF,TGTGCCAGCCACCCGGGACAAGACGATGGCTACACCTTC
NA,TRBV5-4,TRBJ2-2,NA,CASSLGSGELFF,TGTGCCAGCAGCTTGGGGTCCGGGGAGCTGTTTTTT
NA,TRBV2,TRBJ2-6,NA,CASSYPGANVLTF,TGTGCCAGCAGCTACCCGGGGGCCAACGTCCTGACTTTC
TRBD2,TRBV4-1,TRBJ2-7,NA,CASSQDKWLAGDEQYF,TGCGCCAGCAGCCAAGATAAATGGCTAGCGGGGGACGAGCAGTACTTC
NA,TRBV13,TRBJ1-1,NA,CASSSAGSLNTEAFF,TGTGCCAGCAGCTCCGCGGGATCCCTGAACACTGAAGCTTTCTTT
NA,TRBV21-1,TRBJ2-7,NA,CASSKRSTVDVGPYEQYF,TGTGCCAGCAGCAAACGAAGCACGGTGGATGTGGGACCCTACGAGCAGTACTTC
NA,TRBV3-1/TRBV3-2,TRBJ2-7,NA,CASSVGGVLEQYF,TGTGCCAGCAGCGTAGGGGGGGTGCTCGAGCAGTACTTC
NA,TRBV12-3/TRBV12-4,TRBJ2-7,NA,CASAPGPYEQYF,TGTGCCAGCGCACCAGGCCCCTACGAGCAGTACTTC
NA,TRBV9,TRBJ2-7,NA,CASSERPGFYEQYF,TGTGCCAGCAGCGAGCGACCGGGATTCTACGAGCAGTACTTC
NA,TRBV5-1,TRBJ2-1,NA,CASRGTSSQPLSSYNEQFF,TGCGCCAGCAGAGGGACTTCGAGCCAACCCTTAAGCTCCTACAATGAGCAGTTCTTC
NA,TRBV9,TRBJ1-6,NA,CASSVGVQGGSPLHF,TGTGCCAGCAGCGTGGGTGTTCAGGGCGGATCACCCCTCCACTTT
TRBD1,TRBV6-5,TRBJ1-1,NA,CASGRTGSMNTEAFF,TGTGCCAGTGGAAGGACAGGGAGCATGAACACTGAAGCTTTCTTT
TRBD1,TRBV12-3/TRBV12-4,TRBJ1-2,NA,CASSFDRVYGYTF,TGTGCCAGCAGCTTCGACAGGGTCTATGGCTACACCTTC
NA,TRBV11-3,TRBJ1-1,NA,CASRTRGGFITEAFF,TGTGCCAGCAGGACCCGCGGGGGTTTCATTACTGAAGCTTTCTTT
NA,TRBV19,TRBJ2-2,NA,CASSRLTFLPGELFF,TGTGCCAGTAGTAGGCTTACCTTTCTCCCCGGGGAGCTGTTTTTT
NA,TRBV2,TRBJ1-2,NA,CASSVGQSSRGYTF,TGTGCCAGCAGTGTGGGGCAATCTTCTAGGGGCTACACCTTC
NA,TRBV7-3,TRBJ1-1,NA,CASSLELHTEAFF,TGTGCCAGCAGCTTAGAGCTGCACACTGAAGCTTTCTTT
NA,TRBV4-3,TRBJ2-7,once,CASSQDTSLGGEQYF,TGCGCCAGCAGCCAAGATACGAGTCTTGGGGGCGAGCAGTACTTC
TRBD1,TRBV7-2,TRBJ1-3,NA,CASSFFQGVGNTIYF,TGTGCCAGCAGCTTTTTTCAGGGGGTCGGAAACACCATATATTTT
NA,TRBV3-1/TRBV3-2,TRBJ1-2,NA,CASSHEGLRRWGYTF,TGTGCCAGCAGCCACGAGGGTTTAAGGCGCTGGGGCTACACCTTC